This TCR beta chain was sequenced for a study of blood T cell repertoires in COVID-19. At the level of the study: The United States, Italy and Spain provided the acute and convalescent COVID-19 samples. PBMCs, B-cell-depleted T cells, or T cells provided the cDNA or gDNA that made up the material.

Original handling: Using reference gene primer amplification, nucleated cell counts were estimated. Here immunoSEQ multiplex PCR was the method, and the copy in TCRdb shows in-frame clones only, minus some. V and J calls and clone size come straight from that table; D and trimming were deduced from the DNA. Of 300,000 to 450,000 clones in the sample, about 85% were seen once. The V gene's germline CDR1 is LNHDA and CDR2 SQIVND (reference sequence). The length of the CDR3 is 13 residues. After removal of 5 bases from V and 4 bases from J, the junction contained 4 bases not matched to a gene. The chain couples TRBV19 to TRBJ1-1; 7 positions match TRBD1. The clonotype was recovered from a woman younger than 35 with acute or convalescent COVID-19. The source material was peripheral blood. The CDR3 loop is CASSGTGVTEAFF. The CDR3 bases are TGTGCCAGTAGTGGAACAGGGGTCACTGAAGCTTTCTTT. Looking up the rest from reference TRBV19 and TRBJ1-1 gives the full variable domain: DGGITQSPKYLFRKEGQNVTLSCEQNLNHDAMYWYRQDPGQGLRLIYYSQIVNDFQKGDIAEGYSVSREKKESFPLTVTSAQKNPTAFYLCASSGTGVTEAFFGQGTRLTVV.